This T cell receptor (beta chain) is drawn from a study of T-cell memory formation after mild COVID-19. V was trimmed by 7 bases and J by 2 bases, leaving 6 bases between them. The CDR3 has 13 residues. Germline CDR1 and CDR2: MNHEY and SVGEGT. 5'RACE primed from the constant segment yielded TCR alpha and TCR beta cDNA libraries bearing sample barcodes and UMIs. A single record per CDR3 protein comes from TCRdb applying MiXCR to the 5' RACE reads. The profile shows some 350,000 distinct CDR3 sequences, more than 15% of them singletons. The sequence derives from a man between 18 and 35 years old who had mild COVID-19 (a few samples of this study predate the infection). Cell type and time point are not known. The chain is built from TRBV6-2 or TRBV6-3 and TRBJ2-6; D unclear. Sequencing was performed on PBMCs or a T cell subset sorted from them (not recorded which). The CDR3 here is CASTRTGANVLTF. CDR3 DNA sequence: TGTGCCAGCACCCGTACTGGGGCCAACGTCCTGACTTTC.